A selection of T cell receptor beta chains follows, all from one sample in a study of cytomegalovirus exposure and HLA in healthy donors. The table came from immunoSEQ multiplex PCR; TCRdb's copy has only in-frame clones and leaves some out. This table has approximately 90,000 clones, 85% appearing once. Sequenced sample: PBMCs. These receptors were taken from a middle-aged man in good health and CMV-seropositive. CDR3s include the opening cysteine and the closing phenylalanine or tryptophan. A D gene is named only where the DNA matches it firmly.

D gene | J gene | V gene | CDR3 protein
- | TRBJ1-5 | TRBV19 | CASSREGQPQHF
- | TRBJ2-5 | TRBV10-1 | CASSAPGSGETQYF
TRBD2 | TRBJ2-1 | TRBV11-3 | CASSLGTSSYNEQFF
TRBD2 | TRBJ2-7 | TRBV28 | CASSQYLAGYEQYF
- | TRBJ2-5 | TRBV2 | CASRGLPGETQYF
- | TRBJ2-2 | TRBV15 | CATSSGANTGELFF
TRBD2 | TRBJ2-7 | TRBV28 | CASSLPGLAAYEQYF
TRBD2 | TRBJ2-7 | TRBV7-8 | CASSQRGDDYEQYF
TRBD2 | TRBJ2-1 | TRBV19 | CASSIAGTSGFNEQFF
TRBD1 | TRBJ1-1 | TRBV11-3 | CASSVSGTGVPEAFF
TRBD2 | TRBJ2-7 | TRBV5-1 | CASSSSGSYEQYF
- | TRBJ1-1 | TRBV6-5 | CASSYSMPGRNTEAFF
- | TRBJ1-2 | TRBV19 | CASNYRGYTF
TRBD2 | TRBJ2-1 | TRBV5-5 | CASSPGLAGVGNEQFF
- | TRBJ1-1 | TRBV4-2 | CASSQALATQGEAFF
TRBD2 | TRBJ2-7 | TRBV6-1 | CASSALADLYEQYF
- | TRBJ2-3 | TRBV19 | CASSMSGDTQYF
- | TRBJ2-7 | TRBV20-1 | CSAMFSGEQYF
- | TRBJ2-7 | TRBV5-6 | CEWPGLSYEQYF
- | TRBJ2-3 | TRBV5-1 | CASKEGRDTQYF
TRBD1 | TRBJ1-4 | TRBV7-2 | CASSRDRDEKLFF
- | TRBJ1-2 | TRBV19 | CASSIRNRNYGYTF
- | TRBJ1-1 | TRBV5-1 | CASSTGLDEAFF
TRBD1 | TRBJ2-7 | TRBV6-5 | CASSYRGGGSEQYF
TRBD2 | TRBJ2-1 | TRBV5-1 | CASSLETSGRGEQFF
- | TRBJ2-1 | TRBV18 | CASSPLERQRDNEQFF
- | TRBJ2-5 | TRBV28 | CASSHRTEQETQYF
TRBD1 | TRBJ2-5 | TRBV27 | CASRPYGTGRETQYF
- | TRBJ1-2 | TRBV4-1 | CASSQEGRAYGYTF
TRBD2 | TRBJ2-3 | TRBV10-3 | CAISVAGGSDTQYF
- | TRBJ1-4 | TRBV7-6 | CASSPGRFDEKLFF
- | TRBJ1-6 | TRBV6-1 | CASVDGGWNSPLHF
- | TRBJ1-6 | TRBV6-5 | CASSYSQGRENSPLHF
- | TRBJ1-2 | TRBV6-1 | CASSSSPGANYGYTF
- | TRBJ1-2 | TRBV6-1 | CASSSRANYGYTF
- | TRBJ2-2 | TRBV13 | CASSPIAAGELFF
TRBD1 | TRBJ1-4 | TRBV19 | CASSREGGSTNEKLFF
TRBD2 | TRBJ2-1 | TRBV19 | CASSITSGRAEEQFF
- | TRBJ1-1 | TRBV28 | CASSRQQNTEAFF
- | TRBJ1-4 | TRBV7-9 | CASSLGSYKGEKLFF
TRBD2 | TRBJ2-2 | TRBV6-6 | CATMWTSGTNTGELFF
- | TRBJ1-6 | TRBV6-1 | CASRDTFGNSPLHF
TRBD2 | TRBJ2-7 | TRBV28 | CASREEGGPMDEQYF
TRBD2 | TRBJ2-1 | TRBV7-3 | CASSTGLAGANEQFF
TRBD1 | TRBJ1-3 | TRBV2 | CASSGQGVSGNTIYF
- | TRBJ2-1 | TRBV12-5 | CASGPSDRRDNEQFF
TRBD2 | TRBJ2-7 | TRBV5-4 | CASSRTPGLAAYEQYF
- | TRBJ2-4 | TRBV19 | CASSIVDFAKNIQYF
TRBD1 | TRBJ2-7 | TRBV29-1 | CSVAGGQGAYEQYF
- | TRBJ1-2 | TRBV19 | CASSIEGAAGYTF
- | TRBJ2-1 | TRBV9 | CASSVGSRPPYNEQFF